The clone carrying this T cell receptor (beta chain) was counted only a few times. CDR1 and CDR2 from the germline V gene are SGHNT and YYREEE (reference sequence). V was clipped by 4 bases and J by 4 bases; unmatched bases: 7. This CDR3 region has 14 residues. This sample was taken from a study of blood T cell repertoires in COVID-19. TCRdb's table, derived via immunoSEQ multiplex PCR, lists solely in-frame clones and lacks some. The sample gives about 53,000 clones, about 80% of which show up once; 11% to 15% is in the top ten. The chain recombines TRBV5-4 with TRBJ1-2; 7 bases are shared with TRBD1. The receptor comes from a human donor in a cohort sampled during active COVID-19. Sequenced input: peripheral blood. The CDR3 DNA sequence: TGTGCCAGCAGCCAAGACAGGGAAGGCTATGGCTACACCTTC. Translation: CASSQDREGYGYTF.